The next 27 T cell receptor beta chains were all read from a single sample in a study of CD8 T cell repertoires and HIV-1 epitope variants (TCRdb year 2020). The method was the immunoSEQ multiplex PCR assay. TCRdb re-hosts the immuneACCESS table, in-frame sequences only. Its copies lack some clones; in the studies checked, an unresolved V gene accounts for under half of them, and the cause for the rest is not known. The sample table shows 95,000 or so clones, and 60% to 80% are seen once. The top ten clones comprise roughly 24% of the sample. What was sequenced was uncultured baseline CD8+ T cells from peripheral blood mononuclear cells (PBMCs). Receptors originate from a male donor with HIV.

The chain is built from TRBV23-1 and TRBJ2-5; D is ambiguous. Being an ORF, TRBV23-1 has a function that is uncertain. V lost 1 base and J lost 2, with 20 bases in between. The CDR3 has 18 residues. CDR3 sequence (DNA): TGCGCCAGCAGTCAATTAGGTACGGTACCCATCCAACAAGAGACCCAGTACTTC. This sequence encodes CASSQLGTVPIQQETQYF.

The chain carries TRBV5-8 and TRBJ1-5; unclear D gene. The CDR3 covers 15 residues. The germline V and J ends were trimmed by 0 bases and 3 bases, with 10 bases remaining between them. Germline CDR1 is SGHTS and CDR2 is YDEGEE. The CDR3 here is CASSLVAGDNQPQHF. For the CDR3, the DNA is TGTGCCAGCAGCTTGGTGGCGGGTGACAATCAGCCCCAGCATTTT.

The chain links TRBV7-2 to TRBJ1-2; the match to TRBD1 covers 8 bases. Trimming took 2 bases from V and 7 from J; bases not matched to a gene: 3. Germline V gives CDR1 SGHTA, CDR2 FQGNSA. The CDR3 is 13 amino acids. The CDR3 DNA is TGTGCCAGCAGCTTACAGGGGGCGCTTGGCTACACCTTC. It encodes CASSLQGALGYTF.

The V gene is TRBV28, the J gene TRBJ1-2; D remains ambiguous. Germline-derived CDR1 and CDR2 are MDHEN and SYDVKM. The CDR3 is 14 amino acids. V was trimmed by 4 bases and J by 3 bases, leaving 12 bases between them. DNA for the CDR3: TGTGCCAGCAGTTCGGCGGACGGATACTATGGCTACACCTTC. As protein: CASSSADGYYGYTF.

The V call is TRBV30, the J call TRBJ1-1, with 8 bases identical to TRBD1. The CDR3 extends over 15 amino acids. Germline CDR1 and CDR2: GTSNPN and SVGIG (reference sequence). V shed 6 bases and J 3 bases; nucleotides not matched to a gene: 12. The CDR3 here is CACSTGGRKDTEAFF. CDR3 in DNA: TGTGCCTGTTCTACAGGGGGTCGAAAGGACACTGAAGCTTTCTTT.

V usage is TRBV28 and J usage is TRBJ1-2; 8 bases line up with TRBD1. Germline CDR1 reads MDHEN; CDR2 reads SYDVKM. The V segment lost 5 bases and the J segment 8 bases; nucleotides outside the gene matches: 10. The CDR3 is 14 residues long. The CDR3 loop reads CASSENRGTGGYTF. CDR3 DNA sequence: TGTGCCAGCAGTGAGAACAGAGGGACAGGAGGCTACACCTTC.

This rearrangement joins TRBV27 to TRBJ2-5, with 7 nucleotides matching TRBD2. V was pared by 3 bases and J by 5 bases, with 3 bases of the junction left unmatched. CDR3 length equals 13 residues. CDR1 and CDR2 (germline): MNHEY, SMNVEV (reference sequence). CDR3 region: CASSFRGGETQYF. For the CDR3, the DNA is TGTGCCAGCAGTTTTCGGGGAGGGGAGACCCAGTACTTC.

This clone has only a few counts. The rearrangement uses TRBV6-5 and TRBJ2-7; D is perhaps TRBD1 or TRBD2 (6 bases each). V dropped 0 bases and J dropped 4 bases, with 10 bases sitting between them. The CDR3 covers 14 residues. Germline-derived CDR1 and CDR2 are MNHEY and SVGAGI. CDR3 sequence reads: CASSYSQGRYEQYF. The CDR3 bases are TGTGCCAGCAGTTACTCGCAGGGGAGGTACGAGCAGTACTTC.

The V gene is TRBV6-5, the J gene TRBJ1-1; D unresolved. Germline V gene sequence: CDR1 MNHEY, CDR2 SVGAGI. Trimming took off 1 base at V and 7 bases at J, with 7 bases between the two ends. The CDR3 has 12 residues. CDR3 protein: CASSYLGIEAFF. The CDR3 DNA reads as TGTGCCAGCAGTTACTTGGGAATTGAAGCTTTCTTT.

V usage is TRBV6-5 and J usage is TRBJ2-7; weak D call: TRBD2 (5 bases). Germline loops: CDR1 MNHEY, CDR2 SVGAGI. The CDR3 totals 14 residues. Trimming took off 5 bases at V and 2 bases at J, with 13 bases between the two ends. CDR3 DNA: TGTGCCAGCAGTACTTTAGGAGGAACCTACGAGCAGTACTTC. Its translation is CASSTLGGTYEQYF.

The genes are TRBV30 and TRBJ1-1; 8 positions match TRBD1. The CDR3 has 13 residues. Germline V gene lookup returns CDR1 GTSNPN and CDR2 SVGIG (reference sequence). V shed 1 base and J 10 bases; nucleotides not matched to a gene: 8. CDR3 nucleotides: TGTGCCTGGAGTGACCGGCAGGGGGCGCGAGCTTTCTTT. Its protein product is CAWSDRQGARAFF. The variable domain in full, with the rest retrieved from reference TRBV30 and TRBJ1-1, is SQTIHQWPATLVQPVGSPLSLECTVEGTSNPNLYWYRQAAGRGLQLLFYSVGIGQISSEVPQNLSASRPQDRQFILSSKKLLLSDSGFYLCAWSDRQGARAFFGQGTRLTVV.

A few counts support this clone. The chain employs TRBV9 and TRBJ2-1, with TRBD1 matching 7 bases. Per germline, CDR1 SGDLS and CDR2 YYNGEE. CDR3 length: 15 amino acids. J lost 5 bases, V lost 4 bases, and 9 bases had no gene match. In nucleotides, the CDR3 is TGTGCCAGCAGCCGACAGGGTATGGGTCACAATGAGCAGTTCTTC. Its protein is CASSRQGMGHNEQFF.

On this clone itself: The sample contains more than one DNA sequence encoding this CDR3. The chain uses TRBV5-1 and TRBJ2-3, with TRBD2 identical over 8 bases. Germline CDR1 SGHRS, CDR2 YFSETQ. CDR3 length: 14 amino acids. The V gene end was trimmed by 1 base and the J gene end by 6 bases; junction bases not matched to a gene: 4. The CDR3 reads CASSLPGGGDTQYF. CDR3 in DNA: TGCGCCAGCAGCTTGCCCGGGGGGGGCGATACGCAGTATTTT. The entire variable domain, with the rest obtained from reference TRBV5-1 and TRBJ2-3, is as follows: KAGVTQTPRYLIKTRGQQVTLSCSPISGHRSVSWYQQTPGQGLQFLFEYFSETQRNKGNFPGRFSGRQFSNSRSEMNVSTLELGDSALYLCASSLPGGGDTQYFGPGTRLTVL.

The DNA for the CDR3 is TGTGCCAGCAGCGTAGCTTATGGGGGGACGCAGTTCTTC. Translation: CASSVAYGGTQFF. The V call is TRBV9, the J call TRBJ2-1; D perhaps matches TRBD2 (6 bases). The V and J ends lost 0 bases and 12 bases respectively, with 13 bases between them. The CDR3 runs 13 residues. From germline, CDR1 is SGDLS and CDR2 YYNGEE. Together with reference TRBV9 and TRBJ2-1, the CDR3 gives the full variable domain: DSGVTQTPKHLITATGQRVTLRCSPRSGDLSVYWYQQSLDQGLQFLIQYYNGEERAKGNILERFSAQQFPDLHSELNLSSLELGDSALYFCASSVAYGGTQFFGPGTRLTVL.

CDR3 sequence (DNA): TGCGCCAGCAGCTTGGAGCCAGCAGGGCTAGCTAACTATGGCTACACCTTC. This gives the protein CASSLEPAGLANYGYTF. The chain employs TRBV5-1 and TRBJ1-2; maybe TRBD1 (5 bases). The V end was cut by 0 bases, the J end by 0 bases, with 15 bases between. Germline V gene lookup returns CDR1 SGHRS and CDR2 YFSETQ. The CDR3 loop spans 17 amino acids.

The chain links TRBV28 to TRBJ2-5, with 10 bases lining up with TRBD2. This CDR3 is 14 amino acids long. The V segment lost 3 bases and the J segment 5 bases; nucleotides outside the gene matches: 3. Germline V lookup: CDR1 MDHEN, CDR2 SYDVKM. The CDR3 is CASSFLGLAETQYF. In DNA, the CDR3 is TGTGCCAGCAGTTTTCTGGGACTAGCGGAGACCCAGTACTTC.

This clone was detected a few times. The chain joins TRBV6-5 to TRBJ1-2; tentative D call: TRBD1 (5 bases). Germline V gene sequence: CDR1 MNHEY, CDR2 SVGAGI. The length of the CDR3 is 15 residues. V was clipped by 4 bases and J by 4 bases, with 16 bases between them. In nucleotides, the CDR3 is TGTGCCAGCAGTTCCGAGGGGAGGCCCACCTATGGCTACACCTTC. It encodes CASSSEGRPTYGYTF.

The rearrangement links TRBV10-1 to TRBJ2-2; TRBD2 matches at 8 bases. The V gene end was trimmed by 0 bases and the J gene end by 5 bases; junction bases not matched to a gene: 8. Per the germline V gene, CDR1 is WNHNN and CDR2 is SYGVQD (reference sequence). This CDR3 is built from 17 residues. The DNA of the CDR3 is TGCGCCAGCAGTGAGTCTCCGGGAGGGCCGCGGACCGGGGAGCTGTTTTTT. This codes for CASSESPGGPRTGELFF.

This clone was picked up a small number of times. This sequence joins TRBV6-1 and TRBJ2-1; the D is unclear. Germline values: CDR1 MNHNS, CDR2 SASEGT. The CDR3 is 12 amino acids. Trimming cost V 10 bases and J 6 bases, with 13 bases left between them. This chain's CDR3 is CATGPRFNEQFF. The CDR3 DNA follows: TGTGCCACTGGTCCTAGGTTCAATGAGCAGTTCTTC.

A few counts support this clone. J is TRBJ2-5 and V is TRBV7-2, with TRBD2 matching over 7 bases. Trimming cost V 8 bases and J 2 bases; bases outside gene matches: 8. The CDR3 spans 14 residues. Germline lookup yields CDR1 SGHTA and CDR2 FQGNSA. CDR3 protein: CASDDGGLQETQYF. The CDR3 DNA reads as TGTGCCAGCGACGACGGGGGGTTACAAGAGACCCAGTACTTC.

This chain links TRBV6-6 with TRBJ1-2; possible D gene TRBD1, 5 bases. The V end was cut by 7 bases, the J end by 8 bases, with 20 bases between. CDR3 length equals 14 residues. Germline lookup yields CDR1 MNHNY and CDR2 SVGAGI (reference sequence). The CDR3 DNA reads TGTGCCAGCACCTCAAGATGGGGAGGGGAGGGCTACACCTTC. Protein sequence: CASTSRWGGEGYTF.

This chain uses TRBV2 with TRBJ1-2; 9 nucleotides agree with TRBD1. The CDR3 totals 13 residues. The V segment lost 6 bases and the J segment 4 bases; nucleotides outside the gene matches: 3. CDR1 is SNHLY, CDR2 FYNNEI, per germline. The CDR3 protein is CASRGQGIYGYTF. In DNA form, the CDR3 reads TGTGCCAGCAGGGGACAGGGTATCTATGGCTACACCTTC.

The CDR3 DNA reads as TGCGCCAGCAGCTTACAGGGTACGGGGCAGTACTTC. Translated, it gives CASSLQGTGQYF. The chain joins TRBV5-1 to TRBJ2-7; a possible D gene is TRBD1 (6 bases). The CDR3 has 12 amino acids. V was trimmed by 2 bases and J by 9 bases, leaving 12 bases between them. Germline lookup yields CDR1 SGHRS and CDR2 YFSETQ. The whole variable domain, remainder taken from reference TRBV5-1 and TRBJ2-7, is KAGVTQTPRYLIKTRGQQVTLSCSPISGHRSVSWYQQTPGQGLQFLFEYFSETQRNKGNFPGRFSGRQFSNSRSEMNVSTLELGDSALYLCASSLQGTGQYFGPGTRLTVT.

The chain couples TRBV5-1 to TRBJ1-1; 11 nucleotides agree with TRBD1. The germline V gene encodes CDR1 SGHRS and CDR2 YFSETQ. J gave up 2 bases and V 8 bases, and 11 bases lay outside the gene matches. The CDR3 sequence is 16 residues long. The CDR3 bases are TGCGCCAGTTCCGGACAGGGGGCGACTAGCAACACTGAAGCTTTCTTT. It translates to CASSGQGATSNTEAFF.

This clone appeared a single time. The J gene is TRBJ2-2, the V gene TRBV25-1; D gene ambiguous. Trimming left V 4 bases short and J 1 base short, with 7 bases between. The CDR3 spans 14 residues. Germline CDR1 MGHDK, CDR2 SYGVNS. The CDR3 DNA reads TGTGCCAGCAGTGCCAAAGTGAACACCGGGGAGCTGTTTTTT. Translation: CASSAKVNTGELFF. The whole variable domain, filled in from reference TRBV25-1 and TRBJ2-2, reads EADIYQTPRYLVIGTGKKITLECSQTMGHDKMYWYQQDPGMELHLIHYSYGVNSTEKGDLSSESTVSRIRTEHFPLTLESARPSHTSQYLCASSAKVNTGELFFGEGSRLTVL.

Here the CDR3 reads CASSQVRRTEQFF. In DNA, the CDR3 is TGTGCCAGCAGCCAGGTACGGCGTACTGAGCAGTTCTTC. The V and J genes are TRBV14 and TRBJ2-1; D not certain. V was clipped by 3 bases and J by 9 bases, with 12 bases between them. This CDR3 has 13 amino acids. Germline V gene data show CDR1 as SGHDN and CDR2 as FVKESK.

This clone was seen more than once but under ten times. V gene TRBV10-1 combines with J gene TRBJ2-7; D is unresolved. The CDR3 is 11 residues long. V was cut by 3 bases and J by 4 bases, with 4 bases left in between. The germline gives CDR1 WNHNN, CDR2 SYGVQD (reference sequence). CDR3 amino acids: CASSDGYEQYF. The CDR3 nucleotides are TGCGCCAGCAGTGATGGGTACGAGCAGTACTTC.